Shown below are 28 T cell receptor beta chains from a single sample sequenced in a study of blood T cell repertoires in COVID-19. Profiled with immunoSEQ multiplex PCR; TCRdb holds only in-frame clones, not every one. Here the sample spans 250,000 to 350,000 clones, approximately 86% being singletons. Source material: peripheral blood. All receptors derive from a human donor with COVID-19, enrolled during active disease. The donor label of this sample is uncertain.

The genes are TRBV27 and TRBJ1-6; D remains ambiguous. Germline assignment: CDR1 MNHEY and CDR2 SMNVEV (reference sequence). The germline V and J ends were trimmed by 4 bases and 9 bases, with 13 bases remaining between them. The CDR3 spans 14 residues. The CDR3 DNA reads TGTGCCAGCAGTTCGGCCCAGGCAGCTTCACCCCTCCACTTT. This gives the protein CASSSAQAASPLHF.

This chain connects TRBV6-6 to TRBJ1-5; D perhaps matches TRBD1 (5 bases). Deletions cut 2 bases from V and 2 bases from J, with 10 bases between. Germline CDR1 reads MNHNY; CDR2 reads SVGAGI (reference sequence). There are 15 residues in the CDR3. For the CDR3, the DNA is TGTGCCAGCAGTTACGGGGCTGGCGGCAATCAGCCCCAGCATTTT. This codes for CASSYGAGGNQPQHF.

The chain uses TRBV30 and TRBJ2-7; TRBD1 agrees at 9 bases. J gave up 3 bases and V 5 bases, and 8 bases lay outside the gene matches. This CDR3 is 14 amino acids long. Germline CDR1 reads GTSNPN; CDR2 reads SVGIG (reference sequence). This chain's CDR3 is CAWSTGTGFYEQYF. The DNA of the CDR3 is TGTGCCTGGTCGACCGGGACAGGGTTCTACGAGCAGTACTTC.

The chain has TRBV2 and TRBJ1-1; D is unresolved. This CDR3 spans 12 amino acids. V gave up 7 bases and J gave up 0 bases, with 6 bases separating them. Germline loops: CDR1 SNHLY, CDR2 FYNNEI. In DNA, the CDR3 is TGTGCCAGCAAATTTATGAACACTGAAGCTTTCTTT. This codes for CASKFMNTEAFF.

The V call is TRBV7-6, the J call TRBJ1-3; a weak D match, TRBD1 (5 bases). CDR3 length equals 16 residues. Germline CDR1 and CDR2: SGHVS and FNYEAQ. V dropped 1 base and J dropped 2 bases, with 12 bases sitting between them. CDR3 bases: TGTGCCAGCAGCTTAGGGCCTGCGGGGGCTGGAAACACCATATATTTT. This codes for CASSLGPAGAGNTIYF.

The genes are TRBV10-2 and TRBJ1-2, with 7 bases matching TRBD1. Germline assignment: CDR1 WSHSY and CDR2 SAAADI. The V and J ends lost 6 bases and 0 bases, in that order; junction bases with no gene match: 7. The CDR3 spans 15 residues. DNA of the CDR3: TGCGCCAGCAGAACGACAGGGAACCCTAACTATGGCTACACCTTC. Translating it yields CASRTTGNPNYGYTF.

This chain uses TRBV29-1 with TRBJ1-5, with 7 positions matching TRBD1. Germline V gene data show CDR1 as SQVTM and CDR2 as ANQGSEA. CDR3 length equals 15 residues. The junction had 9 bases not matched to a gene; V was cut back by 7 bases and J by 0 bases. In DNA, the CDR3 is TGCAGCGGGGGAGGGGGCCCTAATAGCAATCAGCCCCAGCATTTT. Translated, it gives CSGGGGPNSNQPQHF.

The CDR3 loop reads CATSEGGTGGPYEQYF. The CDR3, as DNA: TGTGCCACCAGTGAGGGCGGGACAGGGGGCCCCTACGAGCAGTACTTC. V and J are TRBV24-1 and TRBJ2-7, with 12 bases matching TRBD1. With V trimmed by 4 bases and J by 2 bases, 5 bases remained unmatched. The V gene's germline CDR1 is KGHDR and CDR2 SFDVKD. The CDR3 consists of 16 residues.

The gene calls are TRBV9 and TRBJ2-2, with 7 bases that match TRBD1. Germline CDR1 reads SGDLS; CDR2 reads YYNGEE. V shed 0 bases, J shed 4 bases, and the junction held 3 bases outside the gene matches. The CDR3 totals 15 residues. DNA for the CDR3: TGTGCCAGCAGCGTAGAAGGGGGCATCACCGGGGAGCTGTTTTTT. Protein: CASSVEGGITGELFF.

This chain joins TRBV9 and TRBJ1-4, with TRBD1 matching over 7 bases. From germline, CDR1 is SGDLS and CDR2 YYNGEE. The CDR3 length is 17 residues. V was pared by 3 bases and J by 4 bases, with 12 bases of the junction left unmatched. Here the CDR3 DNA reads TGTGCCAGCAGCGGTTATTTAGGGACAGTTCATAATGAAAAACTGTTTTTT. Its translation: CASSGYLGTVHNEKLFF.

The rearrangement uses TRBV3-1 (or the pseudogene TRBV3-2) and TRBJ1-6; the D gene is possibly TRBD1 (5 bases). This CDR3 region has 13 residues. Trimming stripped 4 bases from V and 8 bases from J, with 9 bases between. Germline V CDR1 and CDR2: LGHDT, YNNKEL (reference sequence). The CDR3 loop is CASSPRGDSPLHF. The DNA for the CDR3 is TGTGCCAGCAGCCCCCGGGGGGATTCACCCCTCCACTTT.

This clone has a handful of counts. The chain couples TRBV29-1 to TRBJ2-5, with TRBD2 matching 11 bases. The CDR3 consists of 14 residues. Trimming cost V 8 bases and J 4 bases; bases outside gene matches: 9. Germline V CDR1 and CDR2: SQVTM, ANQGSEA. The CDR3 bases are TGCAGCCCTGTTAGCGGGAGGGACTCAGAGACCCAGTACTTC. It translates to CSPVSGRDSETQYF.

This clone is a singleton in its sample. The rearrangement links TRBV2 to TRBJ1-5, with D uncertain. CDR3 size: 14 residues. Germline V gene data show CDR1 as SNHLY and CDR2 as FYNNEI. Trimming pared 7 bases from V and 5 bases from J, leaving 15 bases between. The CDR3 DNA reads TGTGCCAGCACTCTCACATCCCTCGATCAGCCCCAGCATTTT. Amino acid sequence: CASTLTSLDQPQHF.

The V and J genes are TRBV7-2 and TRBJ2-1; 13 bases are a match to TRBD2. Germline CDR1 is SGHTA and CDR2 is FQGNSA. The V gene end was trimmed by 1 base and the J gene end by 2 bases; junction bases not matched to a gene: 5. CDR3 length: 18 amino acids. For the CDR3, the DNA is TGTGCCAGCAGCTTAGTACTAGCGGGAGGGCTGACCTACAATGAGCAGTTCTTC. Protein sequence: CASSLVLAGGLTYNEQFF.

This clone has just a few counts. The J gene is TRBJ2-5, the V gene TRBV6-5, with D possibly matching TRBD2 (6 bases). V lost 6 bases, J lost 5 bases, and 13 bases lay in between. Looked up from germline, CDR1 is MNHEY and CDR2 is SVGAGI. The CDR3 loop spans 13 amino acids. The CDR3 loop is CASRSGSVETQYF. CDR3 DNA sequence: TGTGCCAGCAGGTCCGGGAGTGTTGAGACCCAGTACTTC.

This rearrangement joins TRBV10-3 to TRBJ1-2, with D possibly TRBD1 on 6 matching bases. Germline V lookup: CDR1 ENHRY, CDR2 SYGVKD. V was shortened by 2 bases and J by 6 bases, with 16 bases between the two germline ends. This CDR3 region has 15 residues. CDR3 sequence reads: CAISEQGPLGDGYTF. CDR3 DNA: TGTGCCATCAGTGAGCAGGGGCCCCTTGGGGATGGCTACACCTTC.

V is TRBV3-1 (or the pseudogene TRBV3-2) and J is TRBJ2-1; 8 nucleotides agree with TRBD1. Germline CDR1 and CDR2: LGHDT and YNNKEL (reference sequence). The CDR3 runs 14 residues. V was clipped by 1 base and J by 6 bases; unmatched bases: 2. Written as DNA, the CDR3 is TGTGCCAGCAGCCAAGCTACAGGGGGCAATGAGCAGTTCTTC. This gives the protein CASSQATGGNEQFF.

The genes are TRBV7-2 and TRBJ1-1; weak D call: TRBD1 (5 bases). This CDR3 contains 12 residues. V was clipped by 5 bases and J by 7 bases, with 11 bases between them. Looked up from germline, CDR1 is SGHTA and CDR2 is FQGNSA. The CDR3 loop reads CASSPPRDEAFF. The CDR3, as DNA: TGTGCCAGCAGCCCTCCCAGGGATGAAGCTTTCTTT. Full variable domain (rest looked up from reference TRBV7-2 and TRBJ1-1): GAGVSQSPSNKVTEKGKDVELRCDPISGHTALYWYRQSLGQGLEFLIYFQGNSAPDKSGLPSDRFSAERTGGSVSTLTIQRTQQEDSAVYLCASSPPRDEAFFGQGTRLTVV.

The chain uses TRBV19 and TRBJ1-1; D is unresolved. This CDR3 region has 16 residues. V lost 1 base, J lost 0 bases, and 12 bases lay in between. Germline V gene lookup returns CDR1 LNHDA and CDR2 SQIVND (reference sequence). As DNA, the CDR3 is TGTGCCAGTAGTATAGCCCGGGAGGGTCTGAACACTGAAGCTTTCTTT. Its protein product is CASSIAREGLNTEAFF.

The chain is built from TRBV6-5 and TRBJ1-4, with 8 nucleotides matching TRBD1. The CDR3 covers 13 residues. V trimming: 8 bases; J trimming: 7 bases; junction bases outside the gene matches: 6. Per the germline V gene, CDR1 is MNHEY and CDR2 is SVGAGI. CDR3 protein: CASSGGRGEKLFF. In DNA, the CDR3 is TGTGCCAGCTCAGGGGGCCGGGGTGAAAAACTGTTTTTT.

The chain joins TRBV5-1 to TRBJ2-5; 11 nucleotides match TRBD2. Trimming took 0 bases from V and 2 from J; bases not matched to a gene: 9. CDR1 is SGHRS and CDR2 is YFSETQ in the germline V gene. The CDR3 consists of 18 residues. The CDR3 coding sequence is TGCGCCAGCAGCTTGGGACTAGCGGGGAGGGGAGGACAAGAGACCCAGTACTTC. It translates to CASSLGLAGRGGQETQYF.

This chain links TRBV7-3 with TRBJ2-1; TRBD2 matches at 13 bases. The V gene end was trimmed by 0 bases and the J gene end by 2 bases; junction bases not matched to a gene: 7. The CDR3 loop spans 19 amino acids. Germline CDR1 is SGHTA and CDR2 is FQGTGA. The CDR3 DNA is TGTGCCAGCAGCTTAACGGGCGCCGGGACTAGCGGGACCTACAATGAGCAGTTCTTC. It codes for CASSLTGAGTSGTYNEQFF.

A few counts support this clone. The chain uses TRBV4-1 and TRBJ2-3, with a possible D match to TRBD2 (6 bases). V was pared by 4 bases and J by 6 bases, with 14 bases between. The CDR3 runs 14 residues. Germline loops: CDR1 MGHRA, CDR2 YSYEKL. The CDR3 nucleotides are TGCGCCAGCAGCCTGGAACTTGGGGGGGATACGCAGTATTTT. It yields the protein CASSLELGGDTQYF.

The chain combines TRBV19 with TRBJ2-3, with 10 positions matching TRBD2. The germline V gene has CDR1 LNHDA and CDR2 SQIVND (reference sequence). V lost 2 bases to trimming and J lost 4 bases; unmatched junction nucleotides: 3. The CDR3 consists of 15 residues. The CDR3 nucleotides read TGTGCCAGTAGTATACTAGCGGGAGCCTCAGATACGCAGTATTTT. This encodes CASSILAGASDTQYF.

This clone has more than one count but fewer than ten. Other DNA sequences within the sample encode an identical CDR3. V is TRBV7-9 and J is TRBJ1-2, with a weak D call TRBD1 (6 bases). Trimming left V 5 bases short and J 2 bases short, with 9 bases between. This CDR3 has 13 amino acids. Looked up from germline, CDR1 is SEHNR and CDR2 is FQNEAQ (reference sequence). CDR3 sequence reads: CASSPQGNYGYTF. CDR3 bases: TGTGCCAGCAGCCCCCAGGGGAACTATGGCTACACCTTC.

This rearrangement joins TRBV10-3 to TRBJ1-1; TRBD1 aligns across 7 bases. This CDR3 comprises 14 residues. Germline V gene sequence: CDR1 ENHRY, CDR2 SYGVKD. The V gene end was trimmed by 3 bases and the J gene end by 4 bases; junction bases not matched to a gene: 5. The chain's CDR3 is CAISDSTGSTEAFF. CDR3 nucleotides: TGTGCCATCAGTGATTCGACAGGGTCCACTGAAGCTTTCTTT.

The chain recombines TRBV7-2 with TRBJ1-6; 7 bases agree with TRBD1. J gave up 5 bases and V 3 bases, and 4 bases lay outside the gene matches. The CDR3 is made up of 15 amino acids. The V gene's germline CDR1 is SGHTA and CDR2 FQGNSA. Here the CDR3 reads CASSFGTADNSPLHF. CDR3 bases: TGTGCCAGCAGCTTTGGGACAGCAGATAATTCACCCCTCCACTTT.

The sample holds one count of this clone. The rearrangement joins TRBV5-5 to TRBJ2-7; 9 nucleotides align to TRBD1. Germline loops: CDR1 SGHKS, CDR2 YYEKEE (reference sequence). The CDR3 covers 14 residues. V was pared by 0 bases and J by 5 bases, with 3 bases of the junction left unmatched. This chain's CDR3 is CASSLAGQGNEQYF. CDR3 sequence (DNA): TGTGCCAGCAGCTTGGCGGGACAGGGAAACGAGCAGTACTTC.